What follows describes a single TCR beta chain. Its antigen is unknown. PCR was performed using 60 Vbeta and 13 Jbeta primers. This table comes from immunoSEQ multiplex PCR, and its TCRdb copy is limited to in-frame clones, with some not included. The sample yields some 160,000 clones, around 84% seen once. The data are from a study of cytomegalovirus exposure and HLA in healthy donors. Healthy bone marrow donors made up the cohort. The CDR3 is 16 residues long. CDR1 is LNHNV, CDR2 YYDKDF, per germline (reference sequence). V was cut by 0 bases and J by 7 bases, with 18 bases left in between. Study results and limitations: The study designated about 160 TCR beta chains cytomegalovirus-associated. In vitro work confirmed that a few CMV-associated chains recognize CMV antigens. An analysis was carried out later, and it reportedly showed fewer N-insertions in an Asian-associated ancestry cluster than the roughly 700-donor mean.

The gene calls are TRBV15 and TRBJ2-5; D is possibly TRBD2 (5 bases). The TCR sequence derives from a woman aged 40 to 55 in good health and CMV-seronegative. What was sequenced was PBMCs. CDR3 protein: CATSRDPRGRSRTQYF. CDR3 sequence (DNA): TGTGCCACCAGCAGAGATCCCCGAGGGCGTAGTAGGACCCAGTACTTC.